This TCR beta chain is from a study of Ad26.COV2.S vaccination and SARS-CoV-2 variants. Study-level findings and limits: Breadth of non-spike TCRs did not differ between vaccinees and placebo recipients.

Profiling relied on immunoSEQ multiplex PCR, and the TCRdb table lists in-frame clones only, not all of them. The top ten hold approximately 1.9% of the sample, which has roughly 320,000 clones, about 86% seen once. Points on this clone: The antigen is not known.

V was pared by 1 base and J by 1 base, with 5 bases of the junction left unmatched. Germline values: CDR1 SGHNT, CDR2 YYREEE (reference sequence). This CDR3 is 15 amino acids long. Documented treatment: around 19 received Ad26.COV2.S at low or high dose, single or two shots; 5 received placebo; per-sample allocation not given. Day 63 after the first injection of vaccine or placebo was the sampling time. This receptor was taken from a person aged 18-65 years who received the Ad26.COV2.S COVID-19 vaccine or a placebo. The rearrangement joins TRBV5-4 to TRBJ2-7; TRBD2 matches at 7 bases. The input for sequencing was peripheral blood, taken in a trial of Ad26.COV2.S vaccine versus placebo. In DNA, the CDR3 is TGTGCCAGCAGCTTGTCTACTAGCGTATCCTACGAGCAGTACTTC. This encodes CASSLSTSVSYEQYF.